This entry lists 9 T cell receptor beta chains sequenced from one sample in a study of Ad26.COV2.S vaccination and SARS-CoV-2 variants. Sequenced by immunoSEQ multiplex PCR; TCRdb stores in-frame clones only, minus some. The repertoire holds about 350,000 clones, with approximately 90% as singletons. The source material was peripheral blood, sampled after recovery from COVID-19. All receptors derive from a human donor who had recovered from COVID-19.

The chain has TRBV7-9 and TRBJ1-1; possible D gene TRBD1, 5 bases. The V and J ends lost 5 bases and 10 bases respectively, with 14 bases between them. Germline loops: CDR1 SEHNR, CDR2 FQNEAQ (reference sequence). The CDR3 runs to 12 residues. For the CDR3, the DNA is TGTGCCAGCAGCCCGGGGACCGGCACAGCTTTCTTT. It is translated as CASSPGTGTAFF.

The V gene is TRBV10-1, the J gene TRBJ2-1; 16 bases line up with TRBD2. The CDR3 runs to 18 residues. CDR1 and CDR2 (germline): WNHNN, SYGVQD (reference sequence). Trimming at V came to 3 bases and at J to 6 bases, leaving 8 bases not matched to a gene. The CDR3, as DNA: TGCGCCAGCAGTGATATGGGACTAGCGGGGGGGCGCGGCAATGAGCAGTTCTTC. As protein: CASSDMGLAGGRGNEQFF.

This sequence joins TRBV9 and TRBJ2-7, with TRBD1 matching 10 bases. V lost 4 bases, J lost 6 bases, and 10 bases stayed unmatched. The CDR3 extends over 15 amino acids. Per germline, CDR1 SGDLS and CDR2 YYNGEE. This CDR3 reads CASSPWDRGDLEQYF. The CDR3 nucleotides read TGTGCCAGCAGCCCCTGGGACAGGGGAGATCTCGAGCAGTACTTC.

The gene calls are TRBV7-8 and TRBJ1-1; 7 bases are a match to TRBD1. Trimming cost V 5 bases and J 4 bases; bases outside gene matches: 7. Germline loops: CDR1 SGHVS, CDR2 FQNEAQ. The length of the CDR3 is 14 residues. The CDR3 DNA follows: TGTGCCAGCAGCCGTGACAGGGCGAGCACTGAAGCTTTCTTT. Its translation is CASSRDRASTEAFF. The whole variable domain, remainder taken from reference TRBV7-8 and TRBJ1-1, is GAGVSQSPRYKVAKRGQDVALRCDPISGHVSLFWYQQALGQGPEFLTYFQNEAQLDKSGLPSDRFFAERPEGSVSTLKIQRTQQEDSAVYLCASSRDRASTEAFFGQGTRLTVV.

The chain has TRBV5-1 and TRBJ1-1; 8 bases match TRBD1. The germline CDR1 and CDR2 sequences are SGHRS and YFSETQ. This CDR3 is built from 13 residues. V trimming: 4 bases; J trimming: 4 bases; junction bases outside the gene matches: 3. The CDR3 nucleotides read TGCGCCAGCAGCGAAGACAGGGGCACTGAAGCTTTCTTT. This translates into CASSEDRGTEAFF.

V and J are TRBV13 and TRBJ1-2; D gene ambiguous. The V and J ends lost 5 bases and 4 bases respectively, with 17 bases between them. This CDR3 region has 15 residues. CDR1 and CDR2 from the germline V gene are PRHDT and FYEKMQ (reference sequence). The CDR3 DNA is TGTGCCAGCAGCCCCCGGAGGGAATTTGCCTATGGCTACACCTTC. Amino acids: CASSPRREFAYGYTF.

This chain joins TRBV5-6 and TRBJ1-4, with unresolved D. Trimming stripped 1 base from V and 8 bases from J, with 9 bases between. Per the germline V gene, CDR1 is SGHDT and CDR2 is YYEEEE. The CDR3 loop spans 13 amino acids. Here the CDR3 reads CASSLQSDEKLFF. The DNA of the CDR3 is TGTGCCAGCAGCTTGCAATCTGACGAAAAACTGTTTTTT.

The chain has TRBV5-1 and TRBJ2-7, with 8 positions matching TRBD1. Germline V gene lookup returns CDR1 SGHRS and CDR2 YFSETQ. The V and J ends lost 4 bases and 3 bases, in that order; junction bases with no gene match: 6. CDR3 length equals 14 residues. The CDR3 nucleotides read TGCGCCAGCAGCGCCCTGACAGGGGACTACGAGCAGTACTTC. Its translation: CASSALTGDYEQYF.

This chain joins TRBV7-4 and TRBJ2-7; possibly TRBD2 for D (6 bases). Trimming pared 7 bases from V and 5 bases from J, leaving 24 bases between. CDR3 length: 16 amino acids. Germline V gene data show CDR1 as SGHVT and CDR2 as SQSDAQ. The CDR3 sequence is CASTRGAQLGSHEQYF. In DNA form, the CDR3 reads TGTGCCAGCACCCGCGGGGCGCAGCTCGGATCCCACGAGCAGTACTTC.